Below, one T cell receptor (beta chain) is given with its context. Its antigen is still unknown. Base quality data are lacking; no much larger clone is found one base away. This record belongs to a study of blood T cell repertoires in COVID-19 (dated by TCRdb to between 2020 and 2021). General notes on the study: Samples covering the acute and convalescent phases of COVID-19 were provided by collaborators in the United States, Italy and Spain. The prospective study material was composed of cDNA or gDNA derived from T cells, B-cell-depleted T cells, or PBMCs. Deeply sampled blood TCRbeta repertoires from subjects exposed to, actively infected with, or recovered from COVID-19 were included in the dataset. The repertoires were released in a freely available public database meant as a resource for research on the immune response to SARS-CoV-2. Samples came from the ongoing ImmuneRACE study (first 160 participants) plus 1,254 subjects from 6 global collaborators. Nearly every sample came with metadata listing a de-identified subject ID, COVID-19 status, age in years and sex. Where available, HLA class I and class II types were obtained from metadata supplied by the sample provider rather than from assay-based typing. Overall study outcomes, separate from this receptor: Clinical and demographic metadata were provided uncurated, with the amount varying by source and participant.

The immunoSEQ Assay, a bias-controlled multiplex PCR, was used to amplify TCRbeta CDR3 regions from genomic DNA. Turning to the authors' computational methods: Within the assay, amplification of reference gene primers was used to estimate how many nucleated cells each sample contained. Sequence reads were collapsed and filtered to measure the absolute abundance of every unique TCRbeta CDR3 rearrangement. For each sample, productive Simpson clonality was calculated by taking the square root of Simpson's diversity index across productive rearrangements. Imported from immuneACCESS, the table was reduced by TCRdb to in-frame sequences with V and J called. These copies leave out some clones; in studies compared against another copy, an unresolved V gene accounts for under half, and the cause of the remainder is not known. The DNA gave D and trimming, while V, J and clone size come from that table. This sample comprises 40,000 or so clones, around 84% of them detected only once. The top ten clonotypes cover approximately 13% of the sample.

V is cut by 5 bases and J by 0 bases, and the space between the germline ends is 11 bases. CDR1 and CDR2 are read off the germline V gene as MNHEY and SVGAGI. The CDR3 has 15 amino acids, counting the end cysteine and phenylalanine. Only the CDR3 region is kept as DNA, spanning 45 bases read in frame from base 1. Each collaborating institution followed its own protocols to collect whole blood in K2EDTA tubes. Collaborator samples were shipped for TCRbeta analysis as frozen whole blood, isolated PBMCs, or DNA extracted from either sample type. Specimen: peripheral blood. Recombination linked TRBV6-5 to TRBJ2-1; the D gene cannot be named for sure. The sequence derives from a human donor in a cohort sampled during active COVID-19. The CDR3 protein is CASSPRLSSYNEQFF. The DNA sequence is TGTGCCAGCAGTCCGCGACTGAGCTCCTACAATGAGCAGTTCTTC.